Listed here are 28 T cell receptor beta chains from one sample, sequenced in a study of cytomegalovirus exposure and HLA in healthy donors. With 60 Vbeta and 13 Jbeta primers, the PCR was carried out. The method was immunoSEQ multiplex PCR; TCRdb's version includes in-frame clones alone and lacks a portion of them. The sample holds some 140,000 clones, 70% to 85% seen once. Input material: PBMCs. The source of these receptors is a man aged 25-45 years in good health and CMV-seronegative.

The rearrangement links TRBV6-6 to TRBJ1-1; 7 bases align to TRBD1. Germline V gene lookup returns CDR1 MNHNY and CDR2 SVGAGI (reference sequence). The length of the CDR3 is 14 residues. V gave up 6 bases and J gave up 4 bases; unmatched junction bases: 8. The CDR3 loop reads CASSANRGTTEAFF. The CDR3 coding sequence is TGTGCCAGCAGCGCCAACAGGGGAACCACTGAAGCTTTCTTT.

The chain couples TRBV2 to TRBJ1-4; 7 bases line up with TRBD1. This CDR3 is built from 17 residues. V shed 4 bases, J shed 10 bases, and the junction held 18 bases outside the gene matches. Germline assignment: CDR1 SNHLY and CDR2 FYNNEI. CDR3 amino acids: CASSGMGQPFSIGKLFF. As DNA, the CDR3 is TGTGCCAGCAGTGGAATGGGACAGCCGTTTTCAATCGGAAAACTGTTTTTT.

The chain uses TRBV28 and TRBJ1-2; TRBD1 agrees at 9 bases. This CDR3 spans 16 amino acids. The V segment lost 4 bases and the J segment 1 base; nucleotides outside the gene matches: 7. CDR1 is MDHEN and CDR2 is SYDVKM in the germline V gene. This chain's CDR3 is CASSSIQGAHNYGYTF. The CDR3 region has the DNA TGTGCCAGCAGTTCGATACAGGGGGCGCATAACTATGGCTACACCTTC.

This clone came up once. The CDR3 nucleotides are TGTGCCAGCAGCGTAGATATAGCGGGGTCAAATGAGCAGTTCTTC. This sequence encodes CASSVDIAGSNEQFF. The chain is built from TRBV9 and TRBJ2-1; 8 nucleotides line up with TRBD2. After removal of 0 bases from V and 7 bases from J, the junction contained 6 bases not matched to a gene. The CDR3 is 15 residues long. The germline V gene encodes CDR1 SGDLS and CDR2 YYNGEE.

The chain links TRBV6-5 to TRBJ2-2; 9 nucleotides agree with TRBD2. Trimming took 6 bases from V and 4 from J; bases not matched to a gene: 6. Looked up from germline, CDR1 is MNHEY and CDR2 is SVGAGI. The CDR3 is 15 amino acids. Written as DNA, the CDR3 is TGTGCCAGCAGGCGGGGGGGTAAGCGCACCGGGGAGCTGTTTTTT. Amino acid sequence: CASRRGGKRTGELFF.

The V call is TRBV7-3, the J call TRBJ2-5, with D unclear. Germline loops: CDR1 SGHTA, CDR2 FQGTGA. The CDR3 consists of 13 residues. V was trimmed by 5 bases and J by 5 bases, leaving 12 bases between them. In DNA, the CDR3 is TGTGCCAGCAGCCGCGGCACCGAGGAGACCCAGTACTTC. It yields the protein CASSRGTEETQYF.

The gene calls are TRBV27 and TRBJ1-2; 7 nucleotides agree with TRBD1. The CDR3 is 14 residues long. CDR1 is MNHEY, CDR2 SMNVEV, per germline (reference sequence). V was clipped by 0 bases and J by 6 bases; unmatched bases: 4. The CDR3 coding sequence is TGTGCCAGCAGTTTATCGAGAGGGGGCGATGGCTACACCTTC. Protein: CASSLSRGGDGYTF.

The chain has TRBV6-5 and TRBJ2-2, with 8 bases matching TRBD1. V dropped 6 bases and J dropped 5; count of bases not matched to a gene: 5. Germline assignment: CDR1 MNHEY and CDR2 SVGAGI. The CDR3 has 14 amino acids. In DNA form, the CDR3 reads TGTGCCAGCAGCGCAGACAGGGGAACCGGGGAGCTGTTTTTT. Its translation: CASSADRGTGELFF.

This sequence joins TRBV7-9 and TRBJ1-2, with TRBD1 matching 8 bases. The CDR3 sequence is 12 residues long. The V and J ends lost 5 bases and 6 bases, in that order; junction bases with no gene match: 2. The V gene's germline CDR1 is SEHNR and CDR2 FQNEAQ (reference sequence). This chain's CDR3 is CASSQTGDGYTF. Here the CDR3 DNA reads TGTGCCAGCAGCCAGACAGGGGATGGCTACACCTTC.

The chain couples TRBV7-8 to TRBJ1-1; D might be TRBD1 (5 bases). Trimming removed 2 bases from V and 1 base from J, with 11 bases in between. The CDR3 consists of 15 residues. In germline, CDR1 is SGHVS, CDR2 FQNEAQ. The CDR3 DNA reads TGTGCCAGCAGCTTATCCCCAGGGCGGAACACTGAAGCTTTCTTT. It yields the protein CASSLSPGRNTEAFF.

This sequence joins TRBV19 and TRBJ1-2, with D tentatively TRBD1 (6 bases). Germline CDR1 and CDR2: LNHDA and SQIVND (reference sequence). The CDR3 has 14 residues. Trimming took off 6 bases at V and 4 bases at J, with 15 bases between the two ends. The CDR3 is CASRGQQTIYGYTF. CDR3 nucleotides: TGTGCCAGTAGAGGACAGCAAACCATCTATGGCTACACCTTC.

This clone was observed once. The V call is TRBV27, the J call TRBJ2-7; 8 bases are a match to TRBD2. From germline, CDR1 is MNHEY and CDR2 SMNVEV (reference sequence). This CDR3 spans 15 amino acids. The trim removed 6 bases at V and 4 bases at J, leaving 11 bases unmatched. CDR3 bases: TGTGCCAGCAGGCTCCGAGGCGGGGGGACTTACGAGCAGTACTTC. Its translation: CASRLRGGGTYEQYF.

This chain connects TRBV5-6 to TRBJ2-2; D unresolved. CDR3 length: 11 residues. The germline V and J ends were trimmed by 6 bases and 8 bases, with 8 bases remaining between them. Germline CDR1 and CDR2: SGHDT and YYEEEE. CDR3 sequence: CASTLGGELFF. The CDR3 nucleotides are TGTGCCAGCACCCTAGGAGGGGAGCTGTTTTTT.

V gene TRBV28 combines with J gene TRBJ2-3; TRBD2 matches 9 bases. Looked up from germline, CDR1 is MDHEN and CDR2 is SYDVKM. The CDR3 sequence is 16 residues long. The junction had 7 bases not matched to a gene; V was cut back by 2 bases and J by 4 bases. The CDR3 nucleotides read TGTGCCAGCAGTTTAATTAGCGGGGGTATGCCAGATACGCAGTATTTT. It specifies CASSLISGGMPDTQYF.

CDR3 nucleotides: TGTGCCAGCAGCTTGGCAGGAAGCAATCAGCCCCAGCATTTT. Amino acid sequence: CASSLAGSNQPQHF. The rearrangement links TRBV5-5 to TRBJ1-5, with D unresolved. The germline CDR1 and CDR2 sequences are SGHKS and YYEKEE (reference sequence). The CDR3 extends over 14 amino acids. The V end lost 0 bases, the J end lost 1 base, and 5 bases lay between the germline ends.

The chain recombines TRBV29-1 with TRBJ2-3; maybe TRBD2 (6 bases). Trimming pared 7 bases from V and 0 bases from J, leaving 8 bases between. Looked up from germline, CDR1 is SQVTM and CDR2 is ANQGSEA. The CDR3 sequence is 12 residues long. The CDR3 here is CSAGDSTDTQYF. The CDR3 region has the DNA TGCAGCGCGGGGGACAGCACAGATACGCAGTATTTT.

The rearrangement links TRBV7-2 to TRBJ2-7; tentative D call: TRBD1 (5 bases). CDR1 SGHTA and CDR2 FQGNSA come from the germline V gene. V was trimmed by 3 bases and J by 5 bases, leaving 11 bases between them. This CDR3 contains 13 residues. CDR3 sequence: CASSFLTVNEQYF. CDR3 DNA: TGTGCCAGCAGCTTTCTGACAGTCAACGAGCAGTACTTC.

V is TRBV19 and J is TRBJ1-1; tentative D call: TRBD1 (5 bases). CDR1 is LNHDA and CDR2 is SQIVND in the germline V gene (reference sequence). Trimming cost V 2 bases and J 1 base, with 5 bases left between them. The CDR3 covers 13 residues. The DNA of the CDR3 is TGTGCCAGTAGTATAACAGGGAACACTGAAGCTTTCTTT. Translating gives CASSITGNTEAFF. Variable domain in full (rest from reference TRBV19 and TRBJ1-1): DGGITQSPKYLFRKEGQNVTLSCEQNLNHDAMYWYRQDPGQGLRLIYYSQIVNDFQKGDIAEGYSVSREKKESFPLTVTSAQKNPTAFYLCASSITGNTEAFFGQGTRLTVV.

The V and J genes are TRBV15 and TRBJ1-2; 7 bases agree with TRBD1. Germline CDR1 and CDR2: LNHNV and YYDKDF (reference sequence). CDR3 length equals 15 residues. The V segment lost 0 bases and the J segment 6 bases; nucleotides outside the gene matches: 7. CDR3: CATSRDKDRVNGYTF. DNA for the CDR3: TGTGCCACCAGCAGAGATAAAGACAGGGTGAATGGCTACACCTTC.

The gene calls are TRBV9 and TRBJ1-2; 7 bases are shared with TRBD1. This CDR3 is built from 15 residues. Germline V CDR1 and CDR2: SGDLS, YYNGEE. J lost 6 bases, V lost 4 bases, and 12 bases had no gene match. The CDR3 bases are TGTGCCAGCAGCCCCACCGAGGGGGCCTGGAATGGCTACACCTTC. This gives the protein CASSPTEGAWNGYTF.

The V and J genes are TRBV5-7 and TRBJ2-2, with TRBD1 matching over 8 bases. TRBV5-7 is an open reading frame whose function is uncertain. The junction had 9 bases not matched to a gene; V was cut back by 4 bases and J by 7 bases. The CDR3 is 15 residues long. CDR3 DNA: TGTGCCAGCAGCCCTATGACAGGGGTCGACGGGGAGCTGTTTTTT. Translated, it gives CASSPMTGVDGELFF.

The chain uses TRBV19 and TRBJ1-1; a possible D gene is TRBD1 (6 bases). CDR1 and CDR2 from the germline V gene are LNHDA and SQIVND (reference sequence). Trimming pared 5 bases from V and 1 base from J, leaving 11 bases between. The CDR3 totals 14 residues. The CDR3 spells CASSLPGANTEAFF. CDR3 nucleotides: TGTGCCAGTAGTCTCCCAGGGGCGAACACTGAAGCTTTCTTT.

This chain joins TRBV7-9 and TRBJ2-2, with TRBD1 identical over 8 bases. This CDR3 comprises 15 residues. Per the germline V gene, CDR1 is SEHNR and CDR2 is FQNEAQ (reference sequence). V was pared by 6 bases and J by 7 bases, with 10 bases of the junction left unmatched. CDR3 bases: TGTGCCAGCAGGCTGGGTCAGGGGGCTGGCGGGGAGCTGTTTTTT. It yields the protein CASRLGQGAGGELFF.

The rearrangement uses TRBV15 and TRBJ1-1; possible D gene TRBD1, 5 bases. The germline V gene has CDR1 LNHNV and CDR2 YYDKDF (reference sequence). The CDR3 runs to 14 residues. Trimming cost V 2 bases and J 0 bases, with 7 bases left between them. The CDR3 protein is CATSRQGMNTEAFF. CDR3 sequence (DNA): TGTGCCACCAGCAGACAGGGAATGAACACTGAAGCTTTCTTT.

This chain uses TRBV18 with TRBJ2-4, with D possibly TRBD1 on 5 matching bases. Germline V gene lookup returns CDR1 KGHSH and CDR2 LQKENI. The V end lost 3 bases, the J end lost 0 bases, and 12 bases lay between the germline ends. This CDR3 comprises 16 residues. The chain's CDR3 is CASSPQGHLAKNIQYF. Written as DNA, the CDR3 is TGTGCCAGCTCACCTCAGGGTCACCTAGCCAAAAACATTCAGTACTTC. The variable domain in full, with the rest retrieved from reference TRBV18 and TRBJ2-4, is NAGVMQNPRHLVRRRGQEARLRCSPMKGHSHVYWYRQLPEEGLKFMVYLQKENIIDESGMPKERFSAEFPKEGPSILRIQQVVRGDSAAYFCASSPQGHLAKNIQYFGAGTRLSVL.

This clone occurred a few times. V is TRBV4-3 and J is TRBJ1-6; D is ambiguous. Germline V CDR1 and CDR2: LGHNA, YSLEER. Trimming cost V 1 base and J 6 bases, with 10 bases left between them. This CDR3 is 15 amino acids long. The CDR3 region is CASSQGHSRNSPLHF. CDR3 nucleotide sequence: TGCGCCAGCAGCCAAGGGCACAGTCGTAATTCACCCCTCCACTTT.

The CDR3 spells CASSLLAGVTDTQYF. Written as DNA, the CDR3 is TGTGCCAGCAGCCTACTAGCGGGTGTCACAGATACGCAGTATTTT. This sequence joins TRBV5-8 and TRBJ2-3; 9 bases agree with TRBD2. The CDR3 runs 15 residues. J gave up 2 bases and V 4 bases, and 5 bases lay outside the gene matches. Germline-derived CDR1 and CDR2 are SGHTS and YDEGEE.

The chain uses TRBV19 and TRBJ1-1, with D hard to call. V dropped 7 bases and J dropped 1 base, with 7 bases sitting between them. This CDR3 region has 12 residues. Germline V gives CDR1 LNHDA, CDR2 SQIVND (reference sequence). This CDR3 reads CASNGANTEAFF. The CDR3 DNA is TGTGCCAGTAATGGAGCGAACACTGAAGCTTTCTTT.